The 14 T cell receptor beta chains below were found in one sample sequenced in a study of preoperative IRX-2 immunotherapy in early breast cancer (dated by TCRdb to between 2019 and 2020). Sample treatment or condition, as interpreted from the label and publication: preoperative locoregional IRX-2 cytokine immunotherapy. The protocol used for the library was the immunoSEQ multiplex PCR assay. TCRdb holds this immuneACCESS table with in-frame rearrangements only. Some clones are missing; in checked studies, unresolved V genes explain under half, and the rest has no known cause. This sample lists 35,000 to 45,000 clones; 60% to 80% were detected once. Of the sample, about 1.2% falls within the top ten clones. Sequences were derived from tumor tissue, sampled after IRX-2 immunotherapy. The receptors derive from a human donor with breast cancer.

The CDR3 loop is CASSPQGIMNTEAFF. The CDR3 DNA reads TGTGCCAGCTCACCGCAGGGAATCATGAACACTGAAGCTTTCTTT. V and J are TRBV18 and TRBJ1-1, with a weak D call TRBD1 (5 bases). This CDR3 has 15 residues. V was shortened by 3 bases and J by 0 bases, with 11 bases between the two germline ends. CDR1 KGHSH and CDR2 LQKENI come from the germline V gene.

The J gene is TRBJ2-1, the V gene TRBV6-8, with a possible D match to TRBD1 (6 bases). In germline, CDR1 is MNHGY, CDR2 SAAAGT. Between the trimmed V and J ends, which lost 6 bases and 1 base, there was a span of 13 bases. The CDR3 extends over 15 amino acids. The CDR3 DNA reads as TGTGCCAGCAGCCCCACAGGGTTGTCCTACAATGAGCAGTTCTTC. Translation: CASSPTGLSYNEQFF.

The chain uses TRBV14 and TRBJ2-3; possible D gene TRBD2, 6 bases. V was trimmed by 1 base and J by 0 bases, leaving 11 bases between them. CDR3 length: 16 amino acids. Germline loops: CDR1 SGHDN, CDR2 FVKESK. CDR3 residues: CASSQGPGVSTDTQYF. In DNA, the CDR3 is TGTGCCAGCAGCCAAGGCCCGGGGGTTAGCACAGATACGCAGTATTTT.

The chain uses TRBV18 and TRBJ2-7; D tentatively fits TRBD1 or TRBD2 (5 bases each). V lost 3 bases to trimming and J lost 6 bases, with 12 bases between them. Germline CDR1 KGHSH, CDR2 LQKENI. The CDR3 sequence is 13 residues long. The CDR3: CASSPVGAGEQYF. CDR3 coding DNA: TGTGCCAGCTCACCCGTCGGGGCGGGCGAGCAGTACTTC. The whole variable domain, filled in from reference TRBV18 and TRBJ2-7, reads NAGVMQNPRHLVRRRGQEARLRCSPMKGHSHVYWYRQLPEEGLKFMVYLQKENIIDESGMPKERFSAEFPKEGPSILRIQQVVRGDSAAYFCASSPVGAGEQYFGPGTRLTVT.

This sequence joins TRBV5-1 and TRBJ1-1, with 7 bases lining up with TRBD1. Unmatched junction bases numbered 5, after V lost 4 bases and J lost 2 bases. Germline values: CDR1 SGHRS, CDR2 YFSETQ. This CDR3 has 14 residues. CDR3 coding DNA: TGCGCCAGCAGCAACCGACAGGGAAACACTGAAGCTTTCTTT. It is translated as CASSNRQGNTEAFF.

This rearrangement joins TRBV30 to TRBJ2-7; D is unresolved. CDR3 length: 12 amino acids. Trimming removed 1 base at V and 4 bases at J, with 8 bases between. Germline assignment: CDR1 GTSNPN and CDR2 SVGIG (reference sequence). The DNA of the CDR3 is TGTGCCTGGAGTGCTGGACCATACGAGCAGTACTTC. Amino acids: CAWSAGPYEQYF.

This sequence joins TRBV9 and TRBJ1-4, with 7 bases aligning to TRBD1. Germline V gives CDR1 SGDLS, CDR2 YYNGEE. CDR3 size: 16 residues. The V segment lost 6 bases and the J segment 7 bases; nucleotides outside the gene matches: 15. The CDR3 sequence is CASKRMAGGVGEKLFF. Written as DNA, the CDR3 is TGTGCCAGCAAGAGGATGGCAGGGGGAGTAGGTGAAAAACTGTTTTTT.

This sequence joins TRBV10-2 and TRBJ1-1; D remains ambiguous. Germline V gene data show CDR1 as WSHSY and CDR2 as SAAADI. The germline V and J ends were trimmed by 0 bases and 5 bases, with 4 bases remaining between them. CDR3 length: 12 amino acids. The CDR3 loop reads CASSESGTEAFF. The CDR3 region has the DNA TGCGCCAGCAGTGAGTCAGGAACTGAAGCTTTCTTT.

The CDR3: CASSSVAGQNYNEQFF. The CDR3 region has the DNA TGTGCCAGCAGCTCAGTAGCGGGGCAGAACTACAATGAGCAGTTCTTC. This sequence joins TRBV11-3 and TRBJ2-1, with 8 bases aligning to TRBD2. This CDR3 comprises 16 residues. Germline V gives CDR1 SGHNT, CDR2 YENEEA. The trim removed 4 bases at V and 3 bases at J, leaving 8 bases unmatched.

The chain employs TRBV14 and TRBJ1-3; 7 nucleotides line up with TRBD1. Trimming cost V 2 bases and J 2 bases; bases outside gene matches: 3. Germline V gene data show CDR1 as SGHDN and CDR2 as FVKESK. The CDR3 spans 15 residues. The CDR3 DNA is TGTGCCAGCAGCCAACAGACAGGGCCTGGAAACACCATATATTTT. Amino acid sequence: CASSQQTGPGNTIYF.

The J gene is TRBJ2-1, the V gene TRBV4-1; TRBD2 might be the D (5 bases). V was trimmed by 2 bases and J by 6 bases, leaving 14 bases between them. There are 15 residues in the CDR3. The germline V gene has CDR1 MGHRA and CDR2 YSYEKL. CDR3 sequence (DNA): TGCGCCAGCAGCCAAAGGGCCACTAGTCGCAATGAGCAGTTCTTC. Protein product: CASSQRATSRNEQFF.

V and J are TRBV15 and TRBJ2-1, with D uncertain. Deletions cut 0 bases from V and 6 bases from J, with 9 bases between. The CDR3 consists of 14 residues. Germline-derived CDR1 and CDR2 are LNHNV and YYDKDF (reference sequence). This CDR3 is CATSRDQYSNEQFF. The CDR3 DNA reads TGTGCCACCAGCAGAGATCAGTACTCCAATGAGCAGTTCTTC.

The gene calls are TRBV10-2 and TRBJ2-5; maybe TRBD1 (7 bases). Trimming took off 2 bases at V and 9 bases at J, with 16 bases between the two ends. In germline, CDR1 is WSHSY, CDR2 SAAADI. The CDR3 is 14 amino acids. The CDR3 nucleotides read TGCGCCAGCAGTGAGGCAGGGGGGCTTTCGTCCCAGTACTTC. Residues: CASSEAGGLSSQYF.

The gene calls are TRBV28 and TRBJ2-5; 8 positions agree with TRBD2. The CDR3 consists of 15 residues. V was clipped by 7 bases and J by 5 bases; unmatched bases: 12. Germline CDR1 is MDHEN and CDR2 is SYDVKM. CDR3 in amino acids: CASTQGAGVGETQYF. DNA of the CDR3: TGTGCCAGCACCCAGGGAGCGGGGGTCGGGGAGACCCAGTACTTC. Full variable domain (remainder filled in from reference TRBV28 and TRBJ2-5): DVKVTQSSRYLVKRTGEKVFLECVQDMDHENMFWYRQDPGLGLRLIYFSYDVKMKEKGDIPEGYSVSREKKERFSLILESASTNQTSMYLCASTQGAGVGETQYFGPGTRLLVL.